Listed here are 31 T cell receptor beta chains from one sample, sequenced in a study of blood T cell repertoires in COVID-19 (dated by TCRdb to between 2020 and 2021). The library was obtained by the immunoSEQ multiplex PCR assay. Held by TCRdb, this immuneACCESS table contains in-frame sequences only and omits some clones. Under half of the omission traces to an unresolved V gene where checked; the cause of the rest is unknown. Recorded for this sample are some 180,000 clones; approximately 87% of them occurred a single time. The leading ten clones occupy less than 25% of the sample. Input material: peripheral blood. Every receptor here comes from a man in his 70s with active or convalescent COVID-19.

A single count supports this clone. The V call is TRBV27, the J call TRBJ1-6; 7 positions agree with TRBD1. The junction had 9 bases not matched to a gene; V was cut back by 5 bases and J by 8 bases. CDR1 MNHEY and CDR2 SMNVEV come from the germline V gene (reference sequence). The CDR3 consists of 15 residues. DNA for the CDR3: TGTGCCAGCAGTATAAGCTCAGGGGGATATTCACCCCTCCACTTT. Its protein product is CASSISSGGYSPLHF.

As DNA, the CDR3 is TGTGCCAGCTCACCGGGGGCGGCGACTCAGCCCCAGCATTTT. Its translation: CASSPGAATQPQHF. The V and J genes are TRBV18 and TRBJ1-5, with D possibly matching TRBD1 (6 bases). There are 14 residues in the CDR3. The germline CDR1 and CDR2 sequences are KGHSH and LQKENI. The V end lost 3 bases, the J end lost 6 bases, and 12 bases lay between the germline ends.

The chain recombines TRBV27 with TRBJ1-4; D might be TRBD1 (5 bases). In germline, CDR1 is MNHEY, CDR2 SMNVEV (reference sequence). The V end was cut by 6 bases, the J end by 3 bases, with 23 bases between. The CDR3 extends over 18 amino acids. CDR3 amino acids: CASREFRDSELPNEKLFF. The CDR3 DNA reads as TGTGCCAGCAGGGAATTCAGGGACTCAGAACTTCCTAATGAAAAACTGTTTTTT.

The rearrangement joins TRBV5-5 to TRBJ2-7; possible D gene TRBD2, 7 bases. The V gene's germline CDR1 is SGHKS and CDR2 YYEKEE (reference sequence). Trimming removed 0 bases at V and 3 bases at J, with 19 bases between. This CDR3 is built from 17 residues. The CDR3 bases are TGTGCCAGCAGCTTGGCCTGGGGGGCTAGCGGTTTCTACGAGCAGTACTTC. It translates to CASSLAWGASGFYEQYF.

V usage is TRBV15 and J usage is TRBJ2-5, with D uncertain. The CDR3 is 13 amino acids. Per the germline V gene, CDR1 is LNHNV and CDR2 is YYDKDF (reference sequence). Trimming left V 0 bases short and J 5 bases short, with 7 bases between. In DNA form, the CDR3 reads TGTGCCACCAGCAGAGATCACTTCGAGACCCAGTACTTC. It specifies CATSRDHFETQYF.

J is TRBJ1-4 and V is TRBV18; 10 positions agree with TRBD1. The V and J ends lost 4 bases and 6 bases, in that order; junction bases with no gene match: 11. The CDR3 sequence is 17 residues long. Germline loops: CDR1 KGHSH, CDR2 LQKENI. The CDR3 protein is CASSLSGTGVGDEKLFF. In nucleotides, the CDR3 is TGTGCCAGCTCACTTTCCGGGACAGGGGTAGGAGATGAAAAACTGTTTTTT.

CDR3 sequence reads: CASSQEAYTEAFF. In DNA form, the CDR3 reads TGCGCCAGCAGCCAAGAGGCCTACACTGAAGCTTTCTTT. This chain uses TRBV4-3 with TRBJ1-1; D unresolved. V lost 0 bases, J lost 3 bases, and 5 bases lay in between. Germline CDR1 reads LGHNA; CDR2 reads YSLEER. The CDR3 spans 13 residues.

The J gene is TRBJ2-3, the V gene TRBV24-1, with 7 bases aligning to TRBD1. Germline loops: CDR1 KGHDR, CDR2 SFDVKD. The CDR3 length is 15 residues. V trimming: 10 bases; J trimming: 4 bases; junction bases outside the gene matches: 13. This CDR3 is CATHPGQAGADTQYF. The CDR3, as DNA: TGTGCCACTCATCCTGGACAGGCCGGAGCAGATACGCAGTATTTT.

The V and J genes are TRBV28 and TRBJ2-7, with 9 bases aligning to TRBD1. The CDR3 runs 13 residues. Germline trimming cut 8 bases from V and 7 bases from J; bases unmatched to any gene: 9. Germline V gene sequence: CDR1 MDHEN, CDR2 SYDVKM. CDR3 residues: CASRRDRVGEQYF. CDR3 coding DNA: TGTGCCAGCCGGCGGGACAGGGTGGGGGAGCAGTACTTC.

This chain joins TRBV6-6 and TRBJ1-5; 12 bases match TRBD1. The CDR3 is 15 amino acids. V was pared by 7 bases and J by 8 bases, with 9 bases of the junction left unmatched. The germline V gene has CDR1 MNHNY and CDR2 SVGAGI (reference sequence). The CDR3 sequence is CASTAGTGGGKPQHF. The CDR3 DNA follows: TGTGCCAGCACCGCCGGGACAGGGGGCGGGAAGCCCCAGCATTTT.

The CDR3: CASSPALRGQPQHF. DNA for the CDR3: TGTGCCAGCAGTCCCGCGCTACGTGGTCAGCCCCAGCATTTT. The V gene is TRBV27, the J gene TRBJ1-5; D not certain. Germline V gene lookup returns CDR1 MNHEY and CDR2 SMNVEV (reference sequence). This CDR3 comprises 14 residues. The V and J ends lost 5 bases and 6 bases respectively, with 14 bases between them.

The chain combines TRBV7-2 with TRBJ2-1; 7 bases fit TRBD2. The CDR3 is 14 residues long. The germline V gene encodes CDR1 SGHTA and CDR2 FQGNSA. The J segment lost 5 bases and the V segment lost 1 base, leaving 2 bases of the junction unmatched. CDR3 residues: CASSLVGGHNEQFF. Written as DNA, the CDR3 is TGTGCCAGCAGCTTAGTGGGAGGGCACAATGAGCAGTTCTTC. Full variable domain (outside the CDR3, taken from reference TRBV7-2 and TRBJ2-1): GAGVSQSPSNKVTEKGKDVELRCDPISGHTALYWYRQSLGQGLEFLIYFQGNSAPDKSGLPSDRFSAERTGGSVSTLTIQRTQQEDSAVYLCASSLVGGHNEQFFGPGTRLTVL.

In its sample, this clone was seen a few times. As DNA, the CDR3 is TGTGCCAGCAGCCCAGGGTTGGGGCAGCCCCAGCATTTT. Protein: CASSPGLGQPQHF. The V and J genes are TRBV7-2 and TRBJ1-5; perhaps TRBD1 as D (5 bases). This CDR3 has 13 residues. CDR1 is SGHTA and CDR2 is FQGNSA in the germline V gene. With 5 bases removed from V and 7 bases from J, the gap between germline ends came to 12 bases.

The V call is TRBV3-1 (or the pseudogene TRBV3-2), the J call TRBJ1-3; weak D call: TRBD1 (6 bases). Trimming pared 6 bases from V and 3 bases from J, leaving 12 bases between. The length of the CDR3 is 14 residues. The V gene's germline CDR1 is LGHDT and CDR2 YNNKEL (reference sequence). CDR3 bases: TGTGCCAGCAGTCTTACAGGGTTTGGAAACACCATATATTTT. Amino acid sequence: CASSLTGFGNTIYF.

The J gene is TRBJ2-3, the V gene TRBV3-1 (or the pseudogene TRBV3-2); D might be TRBD1 (6 bases). CDR3 size: 16 residues. Germline V CDR1 and CDR2: LGHDT, YNNKEL (reference sequence). The V and J ends lost 3 bases and 4 bases respectively, with 17 bases between them. The CDR3 DNA reads as TGTGCCAGCAGCCATTTCGAGGGGGTTGGCTCAGATACGCAGTATTTT. It is translated as CASSHFEGVGSDTQYF.

The rearrangement links TRBV28 to TRBJ1-5; no clear D. CDR1 and CDR2 (germline): MDHEN, SYDVKM. The CDR3 is made up of 15 amino acids. The V gene lost 3 bases and the J gene lost 4 bases, with 13 bases spanning the gap. The CDR3 spells CASSLGSAGNQPQHF. CDR3 coding DNA: TGTGCCAGCAGTTTGGGCTCTGCGGGGAATCAGCCCCAGCATTTT.

CDR3 sequence reads: CASSSPGTGDYEQYF. As DNA, the CDR3 is TGTGCCAGCAGCTCCCCCGGGACAGGGGACTACGAGCAGTACTTC. V and J are TRBV11-3 and TRBJ2-7, with TRBD1 matching 10 bases. V gave up 4 bases and J gave up 3 bases; unmatched junction bases: 6. The CDR3 totals 15 residues. Germline CDR1 SGHNT, CDR2 YENEEA.

V and J are TRBV29-1 and TRBJ2-5; TRBD2 aligns across 10 bases. The V segment lost 2 bases and the J segment 7 bases; nucleotides outside the gene matches: 10. Germline CDR1 is SQVTM and CDR2 is ANQGSEA. The CDR3 contains 15 residues. In DNA, the CDR3 is TGCAGCGTTGAAACCAGCGGGAGGGCCGCCGGGACCCAGTACTTC. Encoded protein: CSVETSGRAAGTQYF.

This clone was seen more than once but under ten times. The rearrangement uses TRBV7-3 and TRBJ2-2; 7 nucleotides agree with TRBD1. There are 15 residues in the CDR3. V lost 5 bases, J lost 9 bases, and 12 bases stayed unmatched. Germline CDR1 SGHTA, CDR2 FQGTGA. CDR3 DNA sequence: TGTGCCAGCAGCCCCAGCCGCACAGGGGACAGGGAGCTGTTTTTT. Translated, it gives CASSPSRTGDRELFF.

The V call is TRBV2, the J call TRBJ1-1; the D gene is possibly TRBD1 (6 bases). This CDR3 has 13 residues. In germline, CDR1 is SNHLY, CDR2 FYNNEI. V shed 4 bases and J shed 0 bases, with 6 bases lying between them. The CDR3 loop is CASSGQVNTEAFF. The CDR3 DNA reads TGTGCCAGCAGTGGACAGGTGAACACTGAAGCTTTCTTT.

The chain is built from TRBV5-1 and TRBJ2-5; a possible D gene is TRBD2 (5 bases). V was trimmed by 2 bases and J by 0 bases, leaving 11 bases between them. This CDR3 has 15 residues. Germline-derived CDR1 and CDR2 are SGHRS and YFSETQ. CDR3 sequence: CASSLEGVYQETQYF. In DNA form, the CDR3 reads TGCGCCAGCAGCTTAGAGGGTGTGTACCAAGAGACCCAGTACTTC.

The rearrangement uses TRBV5-1 and TRBJ2-1, with a weak D call TRBD2 (6 bases). The CDR3 covers 18 residues. The V gene's germline CDR1 is SGHRS and CDR2 YFSETQ. The germline V and J ends were trimmed by 4 bases and 9 bases, with 29 bases remaining between them. The CDR3: CASSPNFGGGPMGGEQFF. CDR3 DNA: TGCGCCAGCAGCCCAAACTTCGGGGGAGGCCCAATGGGGGGTGAGCAGTTCTTC. The full variable domain, completed using reference TRBV5-1 and TRBJ2-1, is KAGVTQTPRYLIKTRGQQVTLSCSPISGHRSVSWYQQTPGQGLQFLFEYFSETQRNKGNFPGRFSGRQFSNSRSEMNVSTLELGDSALYLCASSPNFGGGPMGGEQFFGPGTRLTVL.

The CDR3 reads CASSSDRRNYGYTF. The CDR3 coding sequence is TGTGCCAGCAGTTCGGACAGGAGAAACTATGGCTACACCTTC. The rearrangement joins TRBV5-4 to TRBJ1-2; 7 nucleotides line up with TRBD1. CDR1 and CDR2 (germline): SGHNT, YYREEE (reference sequence). The CDR3 is made up of 14 amino acids. V dropped 5 bases and J dropped 2; count of bases not matched to a gene: 6.

This chain links TRBV6-5 with TRBJ2-1, with D possibly TRBD1 on 6 matching bases. V lost 2 bases and J lost 6, with 8 bases in between. The CDR3 consists of 13 residues. In germline, CDR1 is MNHEY, CDR2 SVGAGI. In DNA, the CDR3 is TGTGCCAGCAGTTACCTACAGGGCAATGAGCAGTTCTTC. Its translation: CASSYLQGNEQFF.

V is TRBV10-3 and J is TRBJ2-7; 7 nucleotides line up with TRBD1. V dropped 4 bases and J dropped 6; count of bases not matched to a gene: 3. Germline values: CDR1 ENHRY, CDR2 SYGVKD. The CDR3 is made up of 12 amino acids. CDR3 sequence: CAISATGSEQYF. The DNA of the CDR3 is TGTGCCATCAGTGCGACAGGGTCCGAGCAGTACTTC.

This chain links TRBV4-1 with TRBJ2-7; the D gene is possibly TRBD1 (6 bases). The germline V gene encodes CDR1 MGHRA and CDR2 YSYEKL. V shed 1 base and J shed 2 bases, with 12 bases lying between them. This CDR3 spans 15 amino acids. CDR3 region: CASSQGTAGPYEQYF. CDR3 DNA sequence: TGCGCCAGCAGCCAAGGGACAGCTGGTCCCTACGAGCAGTACTTC.

The chain uses TRBV7-2 and TRBJ2-5, with TRBD2 matching over 15 bases. CDR3 length: 17 residues. Per germline, CDR1 SGHTA and CDR2 FQGNSA. V gave up 3 bases and J gave up 5 bases; unmatched junction bases: 7. The CDR3 reads CASSFSSGTSGRETQYF. CDR3 coding DNA: TGTGCCAGCAGCTTCTCTTCGGGGACTAGCGGGAGGGAGACCCAGTACTTC.

This rearrangement joins TRBV2 to TRBJ1-5; D gene unclear. The germline V and J ends were trimmed by 11 bases and 0 bases, with 11 bases remaining between them. This CDR3 has 13 amino acids. Per germline, CDR1 SNHLY and CDR2 FYNNEI. CDR3 loop: CAVATNSNQPQHF. CDR3 nucleotide sequence: TGTGCCGTCGCCACAAATAGCAATCAGCCCCAGCATTTT.

The chain combines TRBV5-1 with TRBJ1-1, with D hard to call. Trimming removed 0 bases from V and 3 bases from J, with 6 bases in between. This CDR3 has 13 residues. Germline values: CDR1 SGHRS, CDR2 YFSETQ. CDR3 DNA sequence: TGCGCCAGCAGCTTGGAGGACTACACTGAAGCTTTCTTT. Its protein product is CASSLEDYTEAFF.

This chain links TRBV30 with TRBJ2-1; 12 bases line up with TRBD2. The CDR3 totals 18 residues. Germline V gene data show CDR1 as GTSNPN and CDR2 as SVGIG (reference sequence). V was clipped by 1 base and J by 0 bases; unmatched bases: 7. CDR3 sequence (DNA): TGTGCCTGGAGTGCTAGCGGGAGGGCCTTGAGCTCCTACAATGAGCAGTTCTTC. Its protein product is CAWSASGRALSSYNEQFF. The full variable domain, rest sourced from reference TRBV30 and TRBJ2-1, is SQTIHQWPATLVQPVGSPLSLECTVEGTSNPNLYWYRQAAGRGLQLLFYSVGIGQISSEVPQNLSASRPQDRQFILSSKKLLLSDSGFYLCAWSASGRALSSYNEQFFGPGTRLTVL.

The chain carries TRBV5-6 and TRBJ1-1, with unresolved D. The CDR3 runs 12 residues. The ends were cut back, 2 bases at V and 6 bases at J, with 8 bases in the middle. Germline V CDR1 and CDR2: SGHDT, YYEEEE. CDR3 sequence reads: CASSLNEAEAFF. CDR3 sequence (DNA): TGTGCCAGCAGCTTAAATGAGGCTGAAGCTTTCTTT.